This T cell receptor beta chain was sequenced for a study of Ad26.COV2.S vaccination and SARS-CoV-2 variants. About the study: Ad26.COV2.S, an intramuscular injection, was given once or twice 56 days apart. Overall study findings and caveats: Those who received vaccine or placebo ended up with similar non-spike TCR breadth. Individuals receiving vaccine had higher spike-specific TCR breadth than placebo recipients did.

This table comes from immunoSEQ multiplex PCR, and its TCRdb copy is limited to in-frame clones, with some not included. This sample yields around 500,000 clones, of which about nine tenths are seen a single time; 1.5% to 2% belongs to the top ten. This clone was detected once. The antigen remains unidentified. The CDR3 loop spans 16 amino acids. The germline V gene has CDR1 SGHTA and CDR2 FQGNSA. V shed 6 bases, J shed 4 bases, and the junction held 11 bases outside the gene matches. Treatment in this sample: around 19 received Ad26.COV2.S at low or high dose, single or two shots; roughly 5 received placebo; per-sample allocation not given. The study sampled participants on day 63 after the first vaccine or placebo injection.

The TCR comes from a person aged 18-60 years who received the Ad26.COV2.S COVID-19 vaccine or a placebo. The source was peripheral blood, collected in a trial of Ad26.COV2.S vaccine versus placebo. This chain uses TRBV7-2 with TRBJ1-1; 10 bases fit TRBD1. The CDR3 coding sequence is TGTGCCAGCAGTCCCGGGACAGGGGTGAGGAGCACTGAAGCTTTCTTT. It encodes CASSPGTGVRSTEAFF. The full variable domain, its missing parts supplied by reference TRBV7-2 and TRBJ1-1, is GAGVSQSPSNKVTEKGKDVELRCDPISGHTALYWYRQSLGQGLEFLIYFQGNSAPDKSGLPSDRFSAERTGGSVSTLTIQRTQQEDSAVYLCASSPGTGVRSTEAFFGQGTRLTVV.